This T cell receptor beta chain was recovered during a study of T cell responses to AZD1222 COVID-19 vaccine (dated by TCRdb to about 2021). For the study in its entirety: AZD1222 recipients whose second dose came at about 4 weeks and those whose second dose came at about 12 weeks were combined into one group, since spike-specific TCR depth and breadth did not differ between the two schedules. Trial participants were enrolled by age into 18-55, 56-69 and 70-plus year subgroups, with about 150, 27 and 61 TCR-sequenced participants respectively. TCR sequencing was performed for 233 trial participants, of whom some 200 were given two doses of AZD1222 and 26 were given two doses of MenACWY control vaccine.

On this clone itself: Its antigen is currently not known. Base quality data are lacking; no much larger clone is found one base away.

What the study reported, not specific to this receptor: In the small 56-69-year group, the increase in depth fell short of significance, most likely because of low power. The vaccine-associated CD4 TCRs covered the entire spike protein, and the dominant responses fell in regions 160-218 and 743-854. After two AZD1222 doses, spike-specific TCR breadth and depth were significantly higher than at day 0 and than in MenACWY recipients. Because no samples from the day 14 peak response were available, repertoires could be characterized only after the peak T cell response. Only five or six AZD1222 recipients were SARS-CoV-2 seropositive at baseline, limiting conclusions about previously exposed vaccinees. Participants were mostly white British, with more females than males. The authors suggested clonal diversity may have been underestimated. Reportedly, close to half of the unique spike-specific TCRs recognized epitopes lying outside the regions that are mutated in the B.1.351 and B.1.1.7 variants.

The CDR3 regions of human TCRbeta chains were subjected to immunosequencing. Per the authors' processing: TCRs in the repertoires were matched against a reference library of SARS-CoV-2-specific TCRs that had been generated with the MIRA antigen-specificity platform. Breadth was defined as the fraction of unique TCRs that were SARS-CoV-2-associated. Depth was defined as the fraction of total T cells that were SARS-CoV-2-associated. Using the MIRA data, each spike-specific TCR was assigned both to the spike region to which the TCR was reactive and to a CD4 or CD8 class. Log10-transformed breadth and depth values were compared by one-way ANOVA with Sidak's multiple comparisons tests. TCRdb provides this immuneACCESS table in a form limited to in-frame rearrangements. Some clones are lacking; in checked studies, under half of them reflect an unresolved V gene, and why the rest are absent is not known. V, J and clone size are taken as reported in that table, and D and trimming were inferred from the DNA itself. The sample table holds 150,000 to 180,000 clones, of which 90% were seen once. Jointly, the top ten make up approximately 17% of the sample.

Reading from cysteine to phenylalanine, the CDR3 counts 13 amino acids. Solely the CDR3 DNA is kept, with 39 bases framed from the first base. V is shortened by 1 base, J by 9 bases, and the region joining them spans 13 bases. Sequences GTSNPN (CDR1) and SVGIG (CDR2) are obtained from the germline V gene (reference sequence). This specimen's time point label, interpreted: baseline before first vaccination. Vaccinee samples came from UK trials COV001 and COV002, including a single-blind randomized controlled phase 2/3 trial of AZD1222 (ChAdOx1 nCoV-19) in healthy adults. Trial participant PBMC samples were collected at day 0 and day 28 after the second dose for TCRbeta chain sequencing.

This sequence uses TRBV30 and TRBJ2-1, with TRBD2 tentatively as D gene (6 bases match). This sequence was found in an adult in good health. The specimen comprised peripheral blood, sampled on day 0 of AZD1222 vaccination. The CDR3 region reads CAWSGRGGAEQFF. The base sequence is TGTGCCTGGAGTGGAAGAGGAGGGGCTGAGCAGTTCTTC. The reference TRBV30 and TRBJ2-1 proteins fill in what lies around the CDR3, so the full variable domain reads SQTIHQWPATLVQPVGSPLSLECTVEGTSNPNLYWYRQAAGRGLQLLFYSVGIGQISSEVPQNLSASRPQDRQFILSSKKLLLSDSGFYLCAWSGRGGAEQFFGPGTRLTVL.